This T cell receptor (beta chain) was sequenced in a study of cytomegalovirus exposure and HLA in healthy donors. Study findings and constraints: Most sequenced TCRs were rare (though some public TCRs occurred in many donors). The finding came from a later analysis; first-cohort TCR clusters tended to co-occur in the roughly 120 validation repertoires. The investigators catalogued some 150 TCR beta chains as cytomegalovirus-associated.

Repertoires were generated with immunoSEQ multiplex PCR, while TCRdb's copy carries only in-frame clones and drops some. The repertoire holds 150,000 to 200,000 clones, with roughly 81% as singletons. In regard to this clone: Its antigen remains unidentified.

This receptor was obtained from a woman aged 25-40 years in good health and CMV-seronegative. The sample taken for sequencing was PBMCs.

CDR3 loop: CASSPLGWGVNTEAFF. In DNA, the CDR3 is TGTGCCAGCAGCCCCTTAGGCTGGGGAGTGAACACTGAAGCTTTCTTT. The rearrangement links TRBV28 to TRBJ1-1; D uncertain. This CDR3 region has 16 residues. The V end was cut by 6 bases, the J end by 0 bases, with 17 bases between. The germline CDR1 and CDR2 sequences are MDHEN and SYDVKM.